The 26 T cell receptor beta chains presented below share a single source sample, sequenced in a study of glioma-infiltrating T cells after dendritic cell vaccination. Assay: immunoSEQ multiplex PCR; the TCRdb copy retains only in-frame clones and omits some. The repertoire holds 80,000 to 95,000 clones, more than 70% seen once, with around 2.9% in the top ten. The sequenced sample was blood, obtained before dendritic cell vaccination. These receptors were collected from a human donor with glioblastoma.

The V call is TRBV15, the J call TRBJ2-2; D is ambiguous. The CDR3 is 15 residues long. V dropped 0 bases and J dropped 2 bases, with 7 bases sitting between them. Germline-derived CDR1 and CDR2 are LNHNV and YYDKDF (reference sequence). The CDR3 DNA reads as TGTGCCACCAGCAGAGATAGTATAAACACCGGGGAGCTGTTTTTT. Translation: CATSRDSINTGELFF.

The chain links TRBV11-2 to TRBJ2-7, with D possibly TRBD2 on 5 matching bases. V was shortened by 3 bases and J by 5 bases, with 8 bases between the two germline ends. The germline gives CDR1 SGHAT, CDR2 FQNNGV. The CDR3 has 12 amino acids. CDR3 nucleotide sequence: TGTGCCAGCAGCTTCTATAGCGACGAGCAGTACTTC. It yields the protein CASSFYSDEQYF.

The CDR3 protein is CASSHGVQRSNQPQHF. The CDR3 DNA reads TGTGCCAGCAGCCACGGGGTGCAGCGGAGCAATCAGCCCCAGCATTTT. The rearrangement links TRBV11-2 to TRBJ1-5; D unclear. The CDR3 has 16 amino acids. In germline, CDR1 is SGHAT, CDR2 FQNNGV. V lost 5 bases to trimming and J lost 1 base, with 15 bases between them. Full variable domain (missing parts from reference TRBV11-2 and TRBJ1-5): EAGVAQSPRYKIIEKRQSVAFWCNPISGHATLYWYQQILGQGPKLLIQFQNNGVVDDSQLPKDRFSAERLKGVDSTLKIQPAKLEDSAVYLCASSHGVQRSNQPQHFGDGTRLSIL.

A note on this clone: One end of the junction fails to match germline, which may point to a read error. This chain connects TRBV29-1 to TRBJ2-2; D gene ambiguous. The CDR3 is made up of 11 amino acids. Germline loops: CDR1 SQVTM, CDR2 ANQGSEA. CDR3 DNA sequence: TGCACCGTTAGAGGAACCGGGGAGCTGTTTTTT. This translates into CTVRGTGELFF.

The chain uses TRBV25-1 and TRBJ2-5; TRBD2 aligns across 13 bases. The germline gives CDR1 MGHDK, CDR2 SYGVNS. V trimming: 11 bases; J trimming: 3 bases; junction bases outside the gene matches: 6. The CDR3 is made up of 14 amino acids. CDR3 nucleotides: TGTGCCTCTGGACTAGCGGGGGTCGAAGAGACCCAGTACTTC. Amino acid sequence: CASGLAGVEETQYF.

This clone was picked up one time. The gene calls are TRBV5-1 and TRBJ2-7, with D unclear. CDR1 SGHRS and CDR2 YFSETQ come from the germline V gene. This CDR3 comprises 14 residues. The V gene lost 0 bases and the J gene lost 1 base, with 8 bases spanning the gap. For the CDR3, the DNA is TGCGCCAGCAGCTTGGAGACACCTTCCTACGAGCAGTACTTC. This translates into CASSLETPSYEQYF.

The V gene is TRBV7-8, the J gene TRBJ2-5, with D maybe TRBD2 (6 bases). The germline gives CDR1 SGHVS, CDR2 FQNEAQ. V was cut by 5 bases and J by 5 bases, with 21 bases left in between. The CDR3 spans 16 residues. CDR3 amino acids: CASSRDLTSAGETQYF. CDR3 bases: TGTGCCAGCAGCCGCGACCTGACTAGTGCAGGGGAGACCCAGTACTTC.

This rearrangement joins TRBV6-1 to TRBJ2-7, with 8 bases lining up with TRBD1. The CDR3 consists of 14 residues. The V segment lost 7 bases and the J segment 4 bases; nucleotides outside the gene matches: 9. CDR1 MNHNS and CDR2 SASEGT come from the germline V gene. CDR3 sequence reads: CASILSGGLYEQYF. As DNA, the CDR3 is TGTGCCAGCATCCTATCAGGGGGCCTTTACGAGCAGTACTTC.

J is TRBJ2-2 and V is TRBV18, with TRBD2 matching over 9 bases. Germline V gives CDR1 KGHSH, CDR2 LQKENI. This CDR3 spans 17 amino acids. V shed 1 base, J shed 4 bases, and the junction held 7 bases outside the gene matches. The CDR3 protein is CASSPRSGGRSTGELFF. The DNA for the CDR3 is TGTGCCAGCTCACCACGAAGCGGGGGGAGGAGCACCGGGGAGCTGTTTTTT.

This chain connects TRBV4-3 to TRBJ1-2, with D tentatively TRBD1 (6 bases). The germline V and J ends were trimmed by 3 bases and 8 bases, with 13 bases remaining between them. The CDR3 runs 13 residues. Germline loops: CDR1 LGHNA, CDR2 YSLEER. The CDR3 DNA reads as TGCGCCAGCAGCCAGAGTTACAGGGACGGCTACACCTTC. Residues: CASSQSYRDGYTF.

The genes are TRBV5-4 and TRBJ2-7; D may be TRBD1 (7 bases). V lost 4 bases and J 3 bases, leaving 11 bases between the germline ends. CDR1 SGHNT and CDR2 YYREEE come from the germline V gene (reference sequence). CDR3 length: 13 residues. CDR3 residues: CASSRGTDYEQYF. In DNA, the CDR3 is TGTGCCAGCAGCCGCGGGACAGACTACGAGCAGTACTTC.

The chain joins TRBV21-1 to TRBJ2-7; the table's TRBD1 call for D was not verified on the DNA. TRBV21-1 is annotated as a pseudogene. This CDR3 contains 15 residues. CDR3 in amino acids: CASRGGDRGLYEQYF. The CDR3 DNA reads TGTGCCAGCAGGGGGGGGGACAGGGGGCTCTACGAGCAGTACTTC.

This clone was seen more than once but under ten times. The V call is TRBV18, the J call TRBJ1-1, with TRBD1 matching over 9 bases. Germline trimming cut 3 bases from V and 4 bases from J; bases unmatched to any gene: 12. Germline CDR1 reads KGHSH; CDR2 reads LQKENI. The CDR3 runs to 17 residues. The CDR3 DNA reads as TGTGCCAGCTCACCTGCCGGGACAGGGAAACGGGGCACTGAAGCTTTCTTT. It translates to CASSPAGTGKRGTEAFF. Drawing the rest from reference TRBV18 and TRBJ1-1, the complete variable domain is NAGVMQNPRHLVRRRGQEARLRCSPMKGHSHVYWYRQLPEEGLKFMVYLQKENIIDESGMPKERFSAEFPKEGPSILRIQQVVRGDSAAYFCASSPAGTGKRGTEAFFGQGTRLTVV.

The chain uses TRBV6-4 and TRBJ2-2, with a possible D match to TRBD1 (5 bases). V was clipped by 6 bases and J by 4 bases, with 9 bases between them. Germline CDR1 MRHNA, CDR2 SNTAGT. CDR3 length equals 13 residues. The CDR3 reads CASRAGSTGELFF. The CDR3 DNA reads TGTGCCAGCAGAGCAGGGTCCACCGGGGAGCTGTTTTTT.

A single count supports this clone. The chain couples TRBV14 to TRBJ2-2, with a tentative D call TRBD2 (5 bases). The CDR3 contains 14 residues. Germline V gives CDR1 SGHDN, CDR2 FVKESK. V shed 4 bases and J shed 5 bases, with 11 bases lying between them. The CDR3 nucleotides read TGTGCCAGCAGCCGGGAGATGCGAACCGGGGAGCTGTTTTTT. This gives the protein CASSREMRTGELFF.

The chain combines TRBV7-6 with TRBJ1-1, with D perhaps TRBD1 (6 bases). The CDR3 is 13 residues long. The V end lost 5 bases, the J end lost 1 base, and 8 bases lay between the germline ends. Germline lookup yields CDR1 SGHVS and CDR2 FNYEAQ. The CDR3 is CASSPQGNTEAFF. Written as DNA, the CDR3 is TGTGCCAGCAGCCCACAGGGGAACACTGAAGCTTTCTTT.

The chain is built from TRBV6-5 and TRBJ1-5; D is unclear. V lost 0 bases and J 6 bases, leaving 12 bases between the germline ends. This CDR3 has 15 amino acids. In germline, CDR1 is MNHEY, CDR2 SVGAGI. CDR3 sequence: CASSYSARRSQPQHF. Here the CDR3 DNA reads TGTGCCAGCAGTTACTCGGCGCGTAGGAGTCAGCCCCAGCATTTT.

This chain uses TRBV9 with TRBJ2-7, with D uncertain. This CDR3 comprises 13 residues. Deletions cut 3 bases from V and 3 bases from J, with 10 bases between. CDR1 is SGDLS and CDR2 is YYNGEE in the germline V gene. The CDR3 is CASSEPHSYEQYF. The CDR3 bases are TGTGCCAGCAGCGAGCCTCACAGCTACGAGCAGTACTTC.

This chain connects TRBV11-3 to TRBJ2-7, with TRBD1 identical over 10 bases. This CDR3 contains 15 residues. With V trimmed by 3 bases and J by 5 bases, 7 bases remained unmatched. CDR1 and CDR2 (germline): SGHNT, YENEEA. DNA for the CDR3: TGTGCCAGCAGCTTGAAGGGACAGGGGAACCACGAGCAGTACTTC. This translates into CASSLKGQGNHEQYF.

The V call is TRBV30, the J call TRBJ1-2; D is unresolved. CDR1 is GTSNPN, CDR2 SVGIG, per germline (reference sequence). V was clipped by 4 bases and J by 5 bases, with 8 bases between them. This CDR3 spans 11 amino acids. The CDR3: CAWNREYGYTF. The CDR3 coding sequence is TGTGCCTGGAACCGCGAGTATGGCTACACCTTC.

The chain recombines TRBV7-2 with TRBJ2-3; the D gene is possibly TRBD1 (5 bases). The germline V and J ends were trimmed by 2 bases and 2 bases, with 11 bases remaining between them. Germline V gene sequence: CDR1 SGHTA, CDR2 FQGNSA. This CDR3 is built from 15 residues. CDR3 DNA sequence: TGTGCCAGCAGCTTAAAGGGGCCTTTCACAGATACGCAGTATTTT. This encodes CASSLKGPFTDTQYF.

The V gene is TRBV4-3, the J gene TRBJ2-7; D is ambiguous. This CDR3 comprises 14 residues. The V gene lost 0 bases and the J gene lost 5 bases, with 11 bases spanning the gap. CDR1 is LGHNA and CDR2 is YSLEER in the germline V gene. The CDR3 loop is CASSQDRVAHEQYF. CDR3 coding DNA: TGCGCCAGCAGCCAAGATCGGGTGGCCCACGAGCAGTACTTC.

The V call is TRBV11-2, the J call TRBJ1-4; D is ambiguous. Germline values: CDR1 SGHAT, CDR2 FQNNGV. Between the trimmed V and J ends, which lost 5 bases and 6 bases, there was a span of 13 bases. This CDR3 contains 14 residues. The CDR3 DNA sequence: TGTGCCAGCAGCAAGTCGGTGGTGGATGAAAAACTGTTTTTT. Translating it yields CASSKSVVDEKLFF.

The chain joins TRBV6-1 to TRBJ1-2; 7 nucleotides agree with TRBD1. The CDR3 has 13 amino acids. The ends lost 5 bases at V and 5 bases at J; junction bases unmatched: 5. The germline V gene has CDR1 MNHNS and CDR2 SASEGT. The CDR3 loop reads CASSPTGVYGYTF. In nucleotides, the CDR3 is TGTGCCAGCAGTCCCACAGGGGTTTATGGCTACACCTTC.

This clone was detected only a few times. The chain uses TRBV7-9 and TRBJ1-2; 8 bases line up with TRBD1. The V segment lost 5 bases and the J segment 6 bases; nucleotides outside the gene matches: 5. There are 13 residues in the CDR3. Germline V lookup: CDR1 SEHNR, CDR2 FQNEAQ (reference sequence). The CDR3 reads CASSPTGEHGYTF. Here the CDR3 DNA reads TGTGCCAGCAGCCCGACAGGGGAGCATGGCTACACCTTC.

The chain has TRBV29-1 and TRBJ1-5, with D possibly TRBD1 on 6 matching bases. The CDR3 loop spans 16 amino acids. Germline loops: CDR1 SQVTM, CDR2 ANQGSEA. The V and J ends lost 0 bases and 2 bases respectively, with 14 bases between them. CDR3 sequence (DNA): TGCAGCGTTGAAGAGCTGGGGGGGGCGGGCAATCAGCCCCAGCATTTT. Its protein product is CSVEELGGAGNQPQHF.